This T cell receptor (beta chain) was recorded in a study of cytomegalovirus exposure and HLA in healthy donors. Study-level information: HLA-typed donors were the source of tens of millions of unique TCRs held in an early data release.

The PCR contained 60 Vbeta and 13 Jbeta primers. Produced via immunoSEQ multiplex PCR; TCRdb's table is partial and in-frame only. The sample includes some 120,000 clones, more than 65% of them seen just once. As regards this clone: Antigen unknown.

This CDR3 is built from 15 residues. With V trimmed by 6 bases and J by 11 bases, 12 bases remained unmatched. The V gene's germline CDR1 is SGHAT and CDR2 FQNNGV. Findings and caveats of the study: The investigators catalogued under 200 TCR beta chains as cytomegalovirus-associated.

The clonotype comes from a man between 18 and 35 years old in good health and CMV-seronegative. V gene TRBV11-2 combines with J gene TRBJ2-1; TRBD2 matches 11 bases. Sequences were obtained from PBMCs. The CDR3 sequence is CASRPLAGGFLKQFF. The CDR3 DNA is TGTGCCAGCAGACCCTTAGCGGGGGGGTTCCTGAAGCAGTTCTTC.